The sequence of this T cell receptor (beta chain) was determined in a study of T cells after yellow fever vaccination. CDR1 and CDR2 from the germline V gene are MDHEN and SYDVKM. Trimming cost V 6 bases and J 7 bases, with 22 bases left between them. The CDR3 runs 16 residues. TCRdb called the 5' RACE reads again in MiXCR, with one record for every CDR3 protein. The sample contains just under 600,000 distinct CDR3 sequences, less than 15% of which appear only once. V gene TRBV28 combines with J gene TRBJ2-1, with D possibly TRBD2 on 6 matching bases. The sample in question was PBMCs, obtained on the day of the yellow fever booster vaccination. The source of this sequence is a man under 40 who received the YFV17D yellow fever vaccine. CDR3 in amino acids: CASRKEPGLEENEQFF. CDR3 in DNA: TGTGCCAGCAGGAAGGAACCGGGACTCGAGGAGAATGAGCAGTTCTTC.